This TCR beta chain was sequenced during a study of blood T cell repertoires in COVID-19. Study-level background: COVID-19 samples, acute and convalescent, were from the United States, Italy and Spain.

Trimming took 6 bases from V and 4 from J; bases not matched to a gene: 5. The CDR3 is 14 amino acids. Per the germline V gene, CDR1 is ENHRY and CDR2 is SYGVKD. Data came from immunoSEQ multiplex PCR; TCRdb stores just in-frame clones and leaves some out. This sample has about 45,000 clones, with 85% found just once. This clone appeared a few times. This chain joins TRBV10-3 and TRBJ1-1; 10 bases fit TRBD1. The TCR sequence derives from a man over 45 with active COVID-19. What was sequenced was peripheral blood. The CDR3 bases are TGTGCCATCAGGAGACAGGGGGCTGGCACTGAAGCTTTCTTT. Translation gives CAIRRQGAGTEAFF.